These 13 T cell receptor beta chains originate from one sample sequenced in a study of T cells in Graves' hyperthyroidism and ophthalmopathy. Using RNA transcripts as the source, TCR beta CDR3 regions were amplified. The HTBI primer set drove a first-round RT-PCR of the TCR CDR3. TCRdb re-derived calls from the multiplex PCR reads in MiXCR, one entry per CDR3 protein. The data hold about 640,000 distinct CDR3 sequences, with less than 25% observed a single time. Material: blood. The receptors stem from a man aged 30-40 years with Graves' ophthalmopathy.

This clonotype has a count of ten or more. The chain employs TRBV6-2 or TRBV6-3 and TRBJ1-2; no definite D call. CDR1 is MNHEY and CDR2 is SVGEGT in the germline V gene. CDR3 length: 16 residues. Trimming removed 2 bases at V and 2 bases at J, with 15 bases between. CDR3 protein: CASSYPGGNLNYGYTF. The CDR3 coding sequence is TGTGCCAGCAGTTACCCCGGTGGGAACTTGAACTATGGCTACACCTTC.

The genes are TRBV25-1 and TRBJ2-2; TRBD2 might be the D (5 bases). CDR1 is MGHDK and CDR2 is SYGVNS in the germline V gene. The CDR3 totals 14 residues. V was pared by 7 bases and J by 5 bases, with 14 bases between. Here the CDR3 DNA reads TGTGCCAGCAAGGGAGAGGTATCGACCGGGGAGCTGTTTTTT. As protein: CASKGEVSTGELFF.

The genes are TRBV20-1 and TRBJ1-5; 7 nucleotides align to TRBD1. This CDR3 region has 15 residues. J gave up 4 bases and V 6 bases, and 12 bases lay outside the gene matches. From germline, CDR1 is DFQATT and CDR2 SNEGSKA (reference sequence). The CDR3 DNA follows: TGCAGTGCCGAGATAGGGACAGCCCGAAATCAGCCCCAGCATTTT. Protein product: CSAEIGTARNQPQHF.

This clonotype has just a few counts. The chain couples TRBV7-2 to TRBJ2-1, with 11 positions matching TRBD2. Per germline, CDR1 SGHTA and CDR2 FQGNSA. After removal of 1 base from V and 7 bases from J, the junction contained 6 bases not matched to a gene. This CDR3 has 16 residues. CDR3 amino acids: CASSLVGTSGVNEQFF. The CDR3 region has the DNA TGTGCCAGCAGCTTAGTCGGGACTAGCGGAGTTAATGAGCAGTTCTTC.

This clonotype was detected many times. The chain has TRBV30 and TRBJ2-3; D may be TRBD1 (5 bases). Deletions cut 1 base from V and 3 bases from J, with 5 bases between. The CDR3 spans 12 residues. Germline V CDR1 and CDR2: GTSNPN, SVGIG (reference sequence). CDR3 in DNA: TGTGCCTGGAGTGCAGGGACAGATACGCAGTATTTT. Protein sequence: CAWSAGTDTQYF.

This clonotype was counted only a few times. The rearrangement links TRBV27 to TRBJ2-7; 8 nucleotides align to TRBD2. This CDR3 region has 13 residues. Trimming removed 2 bases from V and 6 bases from J; junction bases left unmatched: 3. Germline CDR1 is MNHEY and CDR2 is SMNVEV (reference sequence). CDR3 sequence reads: CASSLSTSGEQYF. CDR3 in DNA: TGTGCCAGCAGTTTAAGTACTAGCGGCGAGCAGTACTTC.

The genes are TRBV7-2 and TRBJ1-1; tentative D call: TRBD1 (5 bases). The CDR3 covers 14 residues. Trimming took 5 bases from V and 7 from J, leaving 17 bases between them. Germline values: CDR1 SGHTA, CDR2 FQGNSA. CDR3 nucleotide sequence: TGTGCCAGCAGCCAGAGGGGATCCTGGGATGAAGCTTTCTTT. This sequence encodes CASSQRGSWDEAFF.

At least ten counts were recorded for this clonotype. This sequence joins TRBV18 and TRBJ2-5; 14 nucleotides match TRBD2. The CDR3 is 15 residues long. Trimming took 1 base from V and 5 from J; bases not matched to a gene: 0. CDR1 KGHSH and CDR2 LQKENI come from the germline V gene. The CDR3: CASSPRTSGRETQYF. CDR3 DNA: TGTGCCAGCTCACCACGGACTAGCGGGAGGGAGACCCAGTACTTC.

A remark on this clonotype: The junction departs from the called germline gene at one end, perhaps through a read error. The genes are TRBV7-2 and TRBJ2-6; a possible D gene is TRBD2 (6 bases). Germline CDR1 reads SGHTA; CDR2 reads FQGNSA. This CDR3 is 17 amino acids long. The CDR3 DNA reads TGCGCCAGCAGCCAAGGGACTCCCCGCTCTGGGGCCAACGTCCTGACTTTC. It yields the protein CASSQGTPRSGANVLTF.

This clonotype was found a few times. The V call is TRBV7-9, the J call TRBJ2-1; the D gene is possibly TRBD1 (5 bases). Germline-derived CDR1 and CDR2 are SEHNR and FQNEAQ (reference sequence). Trimming removed 4 bases at V and 4 bases at J, with 20 bases between. The CDR3 runs 17 residues. CDR3 DNA sequence: TGTGCCAGCAGCTCTATAGGTGAAGGGGTTGGGTACAATGAGCAGTTCTTC. Translation: CASSSIGEGVGYNEQFF.

V is TRBV6-1 and J is TRBJ2-2; D gene unclear. Germline CDR1 MNHNS, CDR2 SASEGT. This CDR3 has 16 residues. Trimming removed 5 bases from V and 0 bases from J, with 13 bases in between. DNA of the CDR3: TGTGCCAGCAGTCTCCTTCCTACTTCGAACACCGGGGAGCTGTTTTTT. It specifies CASSLLPTSNTGELFF.

This clonotype was counted between two and nine times. The J gene is TRBJ1-6, the V gene TRBV20-1, with D maybe TRBD1 (5 bases). Per the germline V gene, CDR1 is DFQATT and CDR2 is SNEGSKA (reference sequence). Trimming stripped 4 bases from V and 2 bases from J, with 18 bases between. The CDR3 has 17 amino acids. The CDR3 DNA follows: TGCAGTGCTACCCCGGGGGGAAGATCTACCTATAATTCACCCCTCCACTTT. Protein product: CSATPGGRSTYNSPLHF.

This chain uses TRBV27 with TRBJ1-6; a possible D gene is TRBD1 (6 bases). Trimming cost V 5 bases and J 0 bases, with 14 bases left between them. In germline, CDR1 is MNHEY, CDR2 SMNVEV (reference sequence). CDR3 size: 17 residues. The CDR3 sequence: CASSKGQLSSYNSPLHF. CDR3 bases: TGTGCCAGCAGTAAAGGACAGCTCAGCTCCTATAATTCACCCCTCCACTTT.